This T cell receptor beta chain emerged from a study of shared clonotypes between healthy human individuals. The CDR3 runs to 15 residues. Trimming left V 4 bases short and J 6 bases short, with 18 bases between. The germline V gene encodes CDR1 MNHEY and CDR2 SVGAGI. TCRdb keeps only in-frame clones here, not all; method: immunoSEQ multiplex PCR. The sample contains some 2,400,000 clones, under 97% of which appear only once. Sequencing was done on a sample of naive CD4+ T cells sorted from blood. Specified subset: CD45RA+ positively selected. The rearrangement joins TRBV6-5 to TRBJ1-2, with TRBD1 as a possible D gene (6 bases). The sequence came from a man between 18 and 35 years old in good health. CDR3 sequence: CASSSYGGAKDGYTF. The CDR3 coding sequence is TGTGCCAGCAGTTCCTACGGGGGGGCGAAGGATGGCTACACCTTC.